This TCR beta chain was sequenced during a study of human T cells and chemical hapten exposure. Germline assignment: CDR1 MNHNS and CDR2 SASEGT. V dropped 6 bases and J dropped 6; count of bases not matched to a gene: 11. The CDR3 extends over 15 amino acids. TCRdb processed the RACE reads anew with MiXCR; each CDR3 protein has one entry. Of 70,000 to 90,000 distinct CDR3 sequences listed, about 10% are singletons. Time point noted: patch test 2, 6 weeks after DPC sensitization. Treatment defined: therapeutic diphenylcyclopropenone sensitization with weekly scalp DPC. This clonotype was picked up a small number of times.

The V call is TRBV6-1, the J call TRBJ2-4; 7 bases match TRBD1. The material sequenced was whole blood, taken in connection with sensitization to the hapten diphenylcyclopropenone (DPC). This receptor was obtained from a woman aged 45-65 years with alopecia areata. Some clones in this sample may be carry-over from other donors' samples. This CDR3 reads CASRQIDRAINIQYF. CDR3 nucleotide sequence: TGTGCCAGCAGACAAATAGACAGGGCGATAAACATTCAGTACTTC.